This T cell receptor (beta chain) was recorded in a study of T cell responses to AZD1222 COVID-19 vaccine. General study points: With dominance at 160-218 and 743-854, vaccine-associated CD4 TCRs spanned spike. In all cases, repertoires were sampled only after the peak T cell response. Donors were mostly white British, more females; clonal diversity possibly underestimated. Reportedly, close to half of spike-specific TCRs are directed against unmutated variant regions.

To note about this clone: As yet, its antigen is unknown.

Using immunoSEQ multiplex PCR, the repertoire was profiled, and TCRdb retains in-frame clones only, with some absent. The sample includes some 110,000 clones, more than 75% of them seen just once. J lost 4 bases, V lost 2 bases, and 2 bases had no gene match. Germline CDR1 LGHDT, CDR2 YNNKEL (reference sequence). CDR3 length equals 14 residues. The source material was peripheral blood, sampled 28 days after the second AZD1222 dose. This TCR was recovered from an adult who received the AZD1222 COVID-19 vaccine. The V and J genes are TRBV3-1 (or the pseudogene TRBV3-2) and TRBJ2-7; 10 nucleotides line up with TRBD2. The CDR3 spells CASSQTSGAYEQYF. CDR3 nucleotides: TGTGCCAGCAGCCAAACTAGCGGGGCTTACGAGCAGTACTTC.